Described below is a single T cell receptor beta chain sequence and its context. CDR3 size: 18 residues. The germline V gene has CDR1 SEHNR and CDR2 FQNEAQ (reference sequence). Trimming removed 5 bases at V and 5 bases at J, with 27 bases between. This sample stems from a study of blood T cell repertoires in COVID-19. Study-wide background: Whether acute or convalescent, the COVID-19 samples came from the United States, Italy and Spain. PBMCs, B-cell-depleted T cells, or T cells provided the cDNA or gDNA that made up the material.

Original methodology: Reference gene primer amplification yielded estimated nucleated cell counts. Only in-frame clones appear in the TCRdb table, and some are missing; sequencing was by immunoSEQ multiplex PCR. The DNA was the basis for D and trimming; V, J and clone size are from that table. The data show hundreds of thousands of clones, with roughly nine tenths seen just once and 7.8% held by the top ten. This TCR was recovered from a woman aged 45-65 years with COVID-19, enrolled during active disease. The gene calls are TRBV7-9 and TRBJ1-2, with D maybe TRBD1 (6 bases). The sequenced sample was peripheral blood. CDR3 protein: CASSPDIGQQHFQYGYTF. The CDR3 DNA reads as TGTGCCAGCAGCCCAGACATCGGACAGCAACACTTTCAATATGGCTACACCTTC.